One and the same sample provided the 10 T cell receptor beta chains below, sequenced in a study of patients and donors after allogeneic stem cell transplantation. Each CDR3 protein gets one entry after TCRdb re-called the RT-PCR reads with MiXCR. Here the sample spans about 70,000 distinct CDR3 sequences, about a quarter being singletons. Sequencing was done on a sample of blood, either unsorted or a sorted T cell fraction (not recorded which). These receptors all stem from a human donor who was either an allogeneic HSCT recipient or a stem cell or donor lymphocyte infusion donor (not recorded which). It is not recorded whose cells these are; they may come from a transplant donor.

The gene calls are TRBV9 and TRBJ2-2; TRBD2 agrees at 8 bases. The CDR3 totals 14 residues. J gave up 7 bases and V 7 bases, and 9 bases lay outside the gene matches. Germline V lookup: CDR1 SGDLS, CDR2 YYNGEE. This chain's CDR3 is CASRSRLAGGELFF. DNA for the CDR3: TGTGCCAGCCGTAGTAGGCTAGCGGGCGGGGAGCTGTTTTTT.

The V call is TRBV7-2, the J call TRBJ2-5; D is perhaps TRBD2 (6 bases). Trimming left V 2 bases short and J 4 bases short, with 14 bases between. Per germline, CDR1 SGHTA and CDR2 FQGNSA. The CDR3 covers 15 residues. In DNA form, the CDR3 reads TGTGCCAGCAGCTTACAACTAGCTTCGCCAGAGACCCAGTACTTC. It translates to CASSLQLASPETQYF.

The chain employs TRBV3-1 and TRBJ2-2, with TRBD2 matching 9 bases. J lost 3 bases, V lost 3 bases, and 8 bases had no gene match. Germline CDR1 reads LGHDT; CDR2 reads YNNKEL (reference sequence). The CDR3 extends over 17 amino acids. The CDR3 region has the DNA TGTGCCAGCAGCCACGAAATAGCGGGGGAATACACCGGGGAGCTGTTTTTT. As protein: CASSHEIAGEYTGELFF.

V and J are TRBV7-9 and TRBJ2-4; unclear D gene. The germline V and J ends were trimmed by 1 base and 4 bases, with 5 bases remaining between them. The germline V gene has CDR1 SEHNR and CDR2 FQNEAQ (reference sequence). CDR3 length equals 13 residues. The CDR3 DNA follows: TGTGCCAGCAGCTTAGGACATAAAAACATTCAGTACTTC. Amino acids: CASSLGHKNIQYF.

This clonotype was counted between two and nine times. The chain is built from TRBV2 and TRBJ1-1; 12 bases fit TRBD1. This CDR3 comprises 15 residues. In germline, CDR1 is SNHLY, CDR2 FYNNEI. V lost 10 bases, J lost 5 bases, and 11 bases stayed unmatched. The CDR3 reads CATVPGTGGGTEAFF. CDR3 DNA: TGTGCCACCGTTCCCGGGACAGGGGGCGGAACTGAAGCTTTCTTT.

This clonotype has only a few counts. The V gene is TRBV15, the J gene TRBJ2-6; D call uncertain. Looked up from germline, CDR1 is LNHNV and CDR2 is YYDKDF (reference sequence). The CDR3 is 16 amino acids. The V end was cut by 4 bases, the J end by 4 bases, with 14 bases between. CDR3 nucleotides: TGTGCCACCAGCACCACACGAATGCCAGGGGCCAACGTCCTGACTTTC. Encoded protein: CATSTTRMPGANVLTF.

The chain couples TRBV6-5 to TRBJ1-5; 7 nucleotides agree with TRBD1. This CDR3 region has 14 residues. Germline CDR1 MNHEY, CDR2 SVGAGI. J gave up 4 bases and V 8 bases, and 8 bases lay outside the gene matches. The DNA of the CDR3 is TGTGCCAGCCGGGACAGCCAAGATAATCAGCCCCAGCATTTT. Amino acids: CASRDSQDNQPQHF.

The rearrangement links TRBV18 to TRBJ1-2; 7 bases fit TRBD1. The germline CDR1 and CDR2 sequences are KGHSH and LQKENI. V dropped 4 bases and J dropped 7; count of bases not matched to a gene: 12. The CDR3 has 15 residues. CDR3 region: CASSLVRDRPTGYTF. The CDR3 DNA reads TGTGCCAGCTCACTTGTCCGGGACAGACCCACTGGCTACACCTTC.

This clonotype appeared a few times. V gene TRBV5-1 combines with J gene TRBJ1-2, with D perhaps matching TRBD1 (5 bases). The V gene's germline CDR1 is SGHRS and CDR2 YFSETQ. CDR3 size: 15 residues. The germline V and J ends were trimmed by 7 bases and 2 bases, with 18 bases remaining between them. This CDR3 reads CASGIDGTLNYGYTF. CDR3 coding DNA: TGCGCCAGCGGCATCGACGGGACTCTAAACTATGGCTACACCTTC.

The chain recombines TRBV5-1 with TRBJ1-3; TRBD1 agrees at 9 bases. V was pared by 2 bases and J by 1 base, with 1 base of the junction left unmatched. Germline V gives CDR1 SGHRS, CDR2 YFSETQ. CDR3 length: 15 residues. The CDR3 nucleotides are TGCGCCAGCAGCTTCGACAGGGGGTCTGGAAACACCATATATTTT. It codes for CASSFDRGSGNTIYF.